This T cell receptor (beta chain) came from a study of T cells in tuberculosis. Measured with immunoSEQ multiplex PCR; TCRdb has only the in-frame clones, and not every one. The table shows about 58,000 clones, with approximately 86% occurring only once. Thawed, overnight-rested PBMC were stained with GMM-loaded CD1B tetramer, viability dye and anti-CD3, then sorted. The lipid loaded on the CD1B tetramers was C32 glucose monomycolate from Rhodococcus equi. This TCR was sampled from an adult woman with latent tuberculosis. The material sequenced was CD1b-GMM tetramer-negative cells sorted from PBMCs.

CDR3 nucleotides: TGTGCCAGCAGTTTGGGCATTTCCTACGAGCAGTACTTC. Translating it yields CASSLGISYEQYF. This sequence joins TRBV27 and TRBJ2-7; D remains ambiguous. The CDR3 runs to 13 residues. Between the trimmed V and J ends, which lost 3 bases and 1 base, there was a span of 7 bases. In germline, CDR1 is MNHEY, CDR2 SMNVEV (reference sequence).